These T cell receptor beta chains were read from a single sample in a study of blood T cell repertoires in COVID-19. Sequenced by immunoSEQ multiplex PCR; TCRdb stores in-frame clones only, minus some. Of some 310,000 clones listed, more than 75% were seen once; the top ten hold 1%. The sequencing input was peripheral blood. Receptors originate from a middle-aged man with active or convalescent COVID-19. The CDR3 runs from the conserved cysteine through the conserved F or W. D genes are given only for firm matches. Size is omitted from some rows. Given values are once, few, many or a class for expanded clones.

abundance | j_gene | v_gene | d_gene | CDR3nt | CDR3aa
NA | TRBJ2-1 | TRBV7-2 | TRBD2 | TGTGCCAGCAGTTACGGACTAGCGGGAGCAAGGCATGAGCAGTTCTTC | CASSYGLAGARHEQFF
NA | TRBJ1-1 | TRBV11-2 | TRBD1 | TGTGCCAGCAGCTGGGGGACAGGGAACACTGAAGCTTTCTTT | CASSWGTGNTEAFF
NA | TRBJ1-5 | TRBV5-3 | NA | TGTGCCAGAAGCCCAGGGGATACAGAACAGCCCCAGCATTTT | CARSPGDTEQPQHF
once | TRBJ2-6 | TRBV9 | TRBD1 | TGTGCCAGCAGCGTAGCCGGGACAGGGAGCTCTGGGGCCAACGTCCTGACTTTC | CASSVAGTGSSGANVLTF
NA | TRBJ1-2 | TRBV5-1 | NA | TGCGCCAGCAGCATAGAGACCGGGATAGGTGGCTACACCTTC | CASSIETGIGGYTF
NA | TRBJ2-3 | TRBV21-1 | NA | TGTGCCAGCAGCAAAATGCCCCAACAGGGGGCGCGAGGCACAGATACGCAGTATTTT | CASSKMPQQGARGTDTQYF
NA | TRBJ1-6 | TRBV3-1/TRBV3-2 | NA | TGTGCCAGCAGCCAATTACTACAGGGATCACCCCTCCACTTT | CASSQLLQGSPLHF
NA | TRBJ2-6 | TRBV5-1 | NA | TGCGCCAGCAGCTTGAAGGAGAGCTCTGGGGCCAACGTCCTGACTTTC | CASSLKESSGANVLTF
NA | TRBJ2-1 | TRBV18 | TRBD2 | TGTGCCAGCTCACCAGCGGGAGTCTACAATGAGCAGTTCTTC | CASSPAGVYNEQFF
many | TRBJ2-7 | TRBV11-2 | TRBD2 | TGTGCCAGCAGCTTAACCGCATGGGGGGGGAGCTCCTACGAGCAGTACTTC | CASSLTAWGGSSYEQYF
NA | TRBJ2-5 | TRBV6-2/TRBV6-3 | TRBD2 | TGTGCCAGCAGCATACGGACTAGCGGGGGCCCCAGGACCCAGTACTTC | CASSIRTSGGPRTQYF
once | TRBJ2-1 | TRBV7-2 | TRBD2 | TGTGCCAGCAGCCCCTGGACTAGCGGGGGTTACAATGAGCAGTTCTTC | CASSPWTSGGYNEQFF
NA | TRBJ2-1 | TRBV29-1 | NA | TGCAGCGTTGAATGGGTAGCCTCCTACAATGAGCAGTTCTTC | CSVEWVASYNEQFF
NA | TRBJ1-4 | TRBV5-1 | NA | TGCGCCAGCAACAACGGGGGGAGCGTTTATGAAAAACTGTTTTTT | CASNNGGSVYEKLFF
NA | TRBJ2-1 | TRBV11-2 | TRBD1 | TGTGCCAGCAGCTTTGTAGGGGGCTATGAGCAGTTCTTC | CASSFVGGYEQFF
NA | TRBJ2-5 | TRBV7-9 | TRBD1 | TGTGCCAGCAGCCCAATTCGACAGGGTCGAGAGACCCAGTACTTC | CASSPIRQGRETQYF
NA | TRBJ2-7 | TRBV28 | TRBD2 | TGTGCCAGCAGTGGGGCTAGCGGGAGGAGCTACGAGCAGTACTTC | CASSGASGRSYEQYF
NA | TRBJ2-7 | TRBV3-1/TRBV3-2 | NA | TGTGCCAGCGGCTCTCGAGGGGGGGCCTACGAGCAGTACTTC | CASGSRGGAYEQYF
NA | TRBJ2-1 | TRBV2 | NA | TGTGCCAGCAGTGGCGGTTCCCCCAATGAGCAGTTCTTC | CASSGGSPNEQFF
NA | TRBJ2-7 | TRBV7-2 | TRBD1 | TGTGCCAGCAGCTTGGACAGGGATAGGGAGCAGTACTTC | CASSLDRDREQYF
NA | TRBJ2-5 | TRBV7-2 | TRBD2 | TGTGCCAGCAACCCGGGGGGTGGCGAGACCCAGTACTTC | CASNPGGGETQYF
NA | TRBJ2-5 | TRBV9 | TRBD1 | TGTGCCAGCAGCCCCGGGACAGGGGGCTTCCAAGAGACCCAGTACTTC | CASSPGTGGFQETQYF
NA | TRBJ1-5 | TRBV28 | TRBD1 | TGTGCCAGCAGTACGGGACAGGGATATTATCAGCCCCAGCATTTT | CASSTGQGYYQPQHF
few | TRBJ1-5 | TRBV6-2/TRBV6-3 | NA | TGTGCCAGCAGTGCTTACAGTAGCAATCAGCCCCAGCATTTT | CASSAYSSNQPQHF
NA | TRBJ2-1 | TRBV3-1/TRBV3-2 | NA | TGTGCCAGCAGCCAAGACTACCGCTCCTACAATGAGCAGTTCTTC | CASSQDYRSYNEQFF
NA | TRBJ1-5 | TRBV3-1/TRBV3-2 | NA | TGTGCCAGCAGCCAAGATCTAGGTAGCAATCAGCCCCAGCATTTT | CASSQDLGSNQPQHF
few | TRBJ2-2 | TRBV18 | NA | TGTGCCAGCTCACCGCGGATTTTAGCGGTCCAGAACACCGGGGAGCTGTTTTTT | CASSPRILAVQNTGELFF
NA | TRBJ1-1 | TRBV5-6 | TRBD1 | TGTGCCAGCAGCTTGGCACCGAGGGGGCCGGGCACTGAAGCTTTCTTT | CASSLAPRGPGTEAFF
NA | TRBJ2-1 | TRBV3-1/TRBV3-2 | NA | TGTGCCAGCAGCCCCGATGAACAGGGTTTCTCCTACAATGAGCAGTTCTTC | CASSPDEQGFSYNEQFF
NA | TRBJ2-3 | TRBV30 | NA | TGTGCCTGGAGTGTAACTGCAGATACGCAGTATTTT | CAWSVTADTQYF
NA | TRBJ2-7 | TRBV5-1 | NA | TGCGCCAGCAGCCAAACACAGTTATCCTACGAGCAGTACTTC | CASSQTQLSYEQYF
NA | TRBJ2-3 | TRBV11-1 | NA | TGTGCCAGCAGCCCGGGATTCAGCACAGATACGCAGTATTTT | CASSPGFSTDTQYF
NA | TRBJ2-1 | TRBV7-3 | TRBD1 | TGTGCCAGCAGCCAGAGACAGGGTTCCCTCAGTGAGCAGTTCTTC | CASSQRQGSLSEQFF
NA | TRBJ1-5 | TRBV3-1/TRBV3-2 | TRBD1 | TGTGCCAGCAGCCAGGCCTGGACAGGGGCCATTGGGGATAGCAATCAGCCCCAGCATTTT | CASSQAWTGAIGDSNQPQHF
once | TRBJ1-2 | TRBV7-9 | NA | TGTGCCAGCAGCTTATATTTTGACAGAGACTATGGCTACACCTTC | CASSLYFDRDYGYTF
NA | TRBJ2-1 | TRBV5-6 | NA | TGTGCCAGCAGCTTTAGAGGTCCCTACAATGAGCAGTTCTTC | CASSFRGPYNEQFF
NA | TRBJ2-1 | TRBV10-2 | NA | TGCGCCAGCAGAGATACAGGGTCTCATGGCAATGAGCAGTTCTTC | CASRDTGSHGNEQFF
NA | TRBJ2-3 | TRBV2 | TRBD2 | TGTGCCTCAATCGGGGGACTAGCTGTTTGGACAGATACGCAGTATTTT | CASIGGLAVWTDTQYF
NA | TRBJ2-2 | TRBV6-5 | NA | TGTGCCAGCAAGGCAGGGATCGGGGAGCTGTTTTTT | CASKAGIGELFF
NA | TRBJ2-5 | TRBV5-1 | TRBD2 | TGCGCCAGCAGCTTTCGAGGGACTAGCGGGGGGCAGATTCAAGAGACCCAGTACTTC | CASSFRGTSGGQIQETQYF
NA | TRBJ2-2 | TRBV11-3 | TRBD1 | TGTGCCACCAGGGCCGGGCAGGGGGACACCGGGGAGCTGTTTTTT | CATRAGQGDTGELFF